This TCR beta chain was documented in a study of T cell responses to AZD1222 COVID-19 vaccine. Study results and limitations: Baseline seropositivity occurred in only six AZD1222 recipients.

The germline V gene has CDR1 SGDLS and CDR2 YYNGEE. V lost 0 bases to trimming and J lost 0 bases, with 10 bases between them. The CDR3 length is 15 residues. About this clone itself: The antigen is undetermined.

The protocol was immunoSEQ multiplex PCR, while the TCRdb copy is restricted to in-frame clones and leaves out a portion. The sample lists around 99,000 clones; just over 90% were seen once. This rearrangement joins TRBV9 to TRBJ2-7, with TRBD2 as a possible D gene (5 bases). This clonotype originated in an adult who received the AZD1222 COVID-19 vaccine. The sequences come from peripheral blood, collected 28 days after the second AZD1222 dose. CDR3 sequence: CASSVGSGSSYEQYF. The CDR3 nucleotides read TGTGCCAGCAGCGTAGGCTCTGGGAGCTCCTACGAGCAGTACTTC.